The clone carrying this T cell receptor (beta chain) was detected only once. What it binds is not known. The data derive from a study of cytomegalovirus exposure and HLA in healthy donors. Study conclusions and caveats: Common viral pathogens seemed to be connected with several of the most significant clusters, according to a later analysis.

The study ran its PCR with 60 Vbeta and 13 Jbeta primers. Using immunoSEQ multiplex PCR, the repertoire was profiled, and TCRdb retains in-frame clones only, with some absent. Counted here are around 150,000 clones, 80% to 90% occurring once; the ten biggest clones make up roughly 4%. V lost 4 bases to trimming and J lost 6 bases, with 9 bases between them. The CDR3 is 13 amino acids. The V gene's germline CDR1 is SNHLY and CDR2 FYNNEI. The material sequenced was PBMCs. This sequence joins TRBV2 and TRBJ2-2; tentatively, D is TRBD2 (5 bases). The TCR originated in a woman aged 40 to 55 in good health and CMV-seropositive. This CDR3 is CASSGLGAGELFF. The DNA of the CDR3 is TGTGCCAGCAGTGGGTTGGGAGCCGGGGAGCTGTTTTTT.